This T cell receptor beta chain comes out of a study of blood T cell repertoires in COVID-19. About the research overall: COVID-19 samples from acute and convalescent phases originated in the United States, Italy and Spain.

The CDR3 has 14 amino acids. Germline V lookup: CDR1 LNHDA, CDR2 SQIVND (reference sequence). J gave up 6 bases and V 4 bases, and 4 bases lay outside the gene matches. This clone is a singleton in its sample. Under the authors' procedure: Estimates of nucleated cell counts were drawn from the amplification of reference gene primers. Sequencing used immunoSEQ multiplex PCR; TCRdb keeps in-frame clones, though not all of them. V, J and clone size reflect that table, while D and trimming were determined from the DNA. The sample lists 250,000 to 300,000 clones, less than 90% occurring once. Sequenced input: peripheral blood. The receptor's source is a man under 40 with active or convalescent COVID-19. The chain is built from TRBV19 and TRBJ2-3, with 10 bases lining up with TRBD2. The DNA for the CDR3 is TGTGCCAGTAGTACTAGCGGGGGTCGGGATACGCAGTATTTT. Amino acids: CASSTSGGRDTQYF. The entire variable domain, with the rest obtained from reference TRBV19 and TRBJ2-3, is as follows: DGGITQSPKYLFRKEGQNVTLSCEQNLNHDAMYWYRQDPGQGLRLIYYSQIVNDFQKGDIAEGYSVSREKKESFPLTVTSAQKNPTAFYLCASSTSGGRDTQYFGPGTRLTVL.